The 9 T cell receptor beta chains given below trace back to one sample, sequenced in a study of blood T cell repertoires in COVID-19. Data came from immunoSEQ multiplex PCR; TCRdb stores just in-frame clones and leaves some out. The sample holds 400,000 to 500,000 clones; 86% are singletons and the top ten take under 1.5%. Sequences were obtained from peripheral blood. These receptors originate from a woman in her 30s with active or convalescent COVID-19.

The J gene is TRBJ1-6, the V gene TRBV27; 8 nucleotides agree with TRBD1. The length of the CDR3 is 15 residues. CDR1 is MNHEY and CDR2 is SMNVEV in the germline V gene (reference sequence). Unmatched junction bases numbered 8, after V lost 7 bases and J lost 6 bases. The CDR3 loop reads CASNLTGGGNSPLHF. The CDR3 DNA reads TGTGCCAGCAACCTCACAGGGGGAGGTAATTCACCCCTCCACTTT.

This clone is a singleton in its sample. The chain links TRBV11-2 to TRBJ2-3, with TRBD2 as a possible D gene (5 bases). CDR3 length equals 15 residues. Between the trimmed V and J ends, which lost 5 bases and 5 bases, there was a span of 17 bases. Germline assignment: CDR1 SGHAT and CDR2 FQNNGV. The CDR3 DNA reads TGTGCCAGCAGCCCCCCGGGGATGGCGGGAGATACGCAGTATTTT. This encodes CASSPPGMAGDTQYF. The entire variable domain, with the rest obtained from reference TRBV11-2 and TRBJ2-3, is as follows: EAGVAQSPRYKIIEKRQSVAFWCNPISGHATLYWYQQILGQGPKLLIQFQNNGVVDDSQLPKDRFSAERLKGVDSTLKIQPAKLEDSAVYLCASSPPGMAGDTQYFGPGTRLTVL.

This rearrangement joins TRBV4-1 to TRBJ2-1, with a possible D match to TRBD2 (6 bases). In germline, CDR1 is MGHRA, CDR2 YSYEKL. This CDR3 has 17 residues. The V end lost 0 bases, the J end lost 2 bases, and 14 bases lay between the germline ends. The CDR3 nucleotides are TGCGCCAGCAGCCAAGATTGGGCGGGGAGCACCTACAATGAGCAGTTCTTC. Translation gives CASSQDWAGSTYNEQFF.

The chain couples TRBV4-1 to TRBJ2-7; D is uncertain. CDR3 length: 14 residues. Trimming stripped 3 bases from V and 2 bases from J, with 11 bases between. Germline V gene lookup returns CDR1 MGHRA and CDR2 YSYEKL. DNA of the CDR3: TGCGCCAGCAGCCAGGTCGGAGCACCCTACGAGCAGTACTTC. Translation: CASSQVGAPYEQYF.

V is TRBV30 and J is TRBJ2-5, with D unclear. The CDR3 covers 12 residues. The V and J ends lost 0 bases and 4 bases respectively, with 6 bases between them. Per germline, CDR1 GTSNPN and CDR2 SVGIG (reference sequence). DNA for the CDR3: TGTGCCTGGAGTGTGACGGGAGAGACCCAGTACTTC. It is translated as CAWSVTGETQYF.

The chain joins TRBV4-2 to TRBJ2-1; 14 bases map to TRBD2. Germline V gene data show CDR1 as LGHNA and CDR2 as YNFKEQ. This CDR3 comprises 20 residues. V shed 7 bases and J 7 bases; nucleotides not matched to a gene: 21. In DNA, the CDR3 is TGTGCCAGCACCAAGAACCGACTAGCGGGAGGGCCTTTAACGATGAATGAGCAGTTCTTC. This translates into CASTKNRLAGGPLTMNEQFF.

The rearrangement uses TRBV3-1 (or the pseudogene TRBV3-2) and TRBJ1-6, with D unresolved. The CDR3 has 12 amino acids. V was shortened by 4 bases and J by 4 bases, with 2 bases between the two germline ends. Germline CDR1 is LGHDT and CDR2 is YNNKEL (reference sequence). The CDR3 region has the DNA TGTGCCAGCAGCCCTTATAATTCACCCCTCCACTTT. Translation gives CASSPYNSPLHF.

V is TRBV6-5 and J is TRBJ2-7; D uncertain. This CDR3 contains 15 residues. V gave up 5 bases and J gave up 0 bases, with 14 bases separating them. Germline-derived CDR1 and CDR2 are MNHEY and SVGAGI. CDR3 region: CASSTPGKSSYEQYF. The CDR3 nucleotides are TGTGCCAGCAGTACCCCAGGAAAAAGCTCCTACGAGCAGTACTTC.

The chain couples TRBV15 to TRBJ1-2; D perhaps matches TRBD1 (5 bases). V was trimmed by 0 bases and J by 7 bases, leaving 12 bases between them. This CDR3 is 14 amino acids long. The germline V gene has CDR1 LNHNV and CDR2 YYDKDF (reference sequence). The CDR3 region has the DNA TGTGCCACCAGCAGAGATCTGGGGGGGTCTGGCTACACCTTC. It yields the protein CATSRDLGGSGYTF.